Below, 16 T cell receptor beta chains from the same sample are listed, as sequenced in a study of post-analysis software for immune sequencing data (dated by TCRdb to the mid-2010s). Overall study results and their limits: Significantly higher frequencies in patients than in controls were found for about 5 TRBV segments, including TRBV5-6, TRBV5-1 and TRBV20-1.

Their recognized antigens are unknown. The library was produced with PCR. The data were produced on an Illumina HiSeq 2500. Unique molecular identifiers were incorporated into TCR beta cDNA libraries to reduce PCR and sequencing biases. The raw public reads went through TCRdb reprocessing: fastp at Q25, MiXCR clone calling, in-frame beta chains kept. Each entry merges the rows of one CDR3 protein and shows their most common DNA and genes. A total of approximately 690,000 distinct CDR3 sequences appear in this sample, 59% of them only once. The ten largest make up about 10% of the sample. The specimen sequenced was blood. The receptors here all came from a girl under 10 years old with multiple sclerosis.

With respect to this clonotype: At one of its ends the junction is not consistent with the germline gene, which may arise from a read error. This sequence joins TRBV20-1 and TRBJ2-3; no clear D. Looked up from germline, CDR1 is DFQATT and CDR2 is SNEGSKA (reference sequence). The CDR3 totals 13 residues. As DNA, the CDR3 is TGCAGTGCTAGAGTCGGGTTGTCAGATACGCCGTATTTT. It codes for CSARVGLSDTPYF.

The chain is built from TRBV20-1 and TRBJ2-1; 9 bases map to TRBD2. Germline CDR1 reads DFQATT; CDR2 reads SNEGSKA (reference sequence). J gave up 5 bases and V 3 bases, and 14 bases lay outside the gene matches. The CDR3 is 17 amino acids. The CDR3 DNA follows: TGCAGTGCTAGTATTGCTAGCGGGATACCGTCCCACAATGAGCAGTTCTTC. It translates to CSASIASGIPSHNEQFF.

On this clonotype: The junction and the germline gene differ at one end; a read error may be behind it. The V and J genes are TRBV20-1 and TRBJ2-5, with D perhaps being TRBD1 or TRBD2 (5 bases each). The better agreement between TRBJ2-7 and the DNA end casts doubt on the J call. CDR1 is DFQATT and CDR2 is SNEGSKA in the germline V gene (reference sequence). The CDR3 has 12 residues. This CDR3 is CSVGDRSCEQYF. CDR3 DNA: TGCAGTGTCGGGGACCGATCCTGCGAGCAGTACTTC.

In its sample, this clonotype was seen a few times. The chain has TRBV6-1 and TRBJ2-1; TRBD2 matches at 8 bases. CDR1 is MNHNS and CDR2 is SASEGT in the germline V gene. This CDR3 spans 18 amino acids. Losses at the gene ends were 5 bases for V and 3 bases for J; bases not matched to a gene: 15. Written as DNA, the CDR3 is TGTGCCAGCAGTCCACTACGACCCAGCGGGAGTGGCTACAATGAGCAGTTCTTC. It translates to CASSPLRPSGSGYNEQFF.

The V call is TRBV10-3, the J call TRBJ1-5; D unresolved. The germline V gene has CDR1 ENHRY and CDR2 SYGVKD. The ends were cut back, 2 bases at V and 0 bases at J, with 5 bases in the middle. The CDR3 is made up of 14 amino acids. The CDR3 is CAISEGDSNQPQHF. The CDR3 DNA is TGTGCCATCAGTGAGGGGGATAGCAATCAGCCCCAGCATTTT.

V gene TRBV3-1 combines with J gene TRBJ2-5; D perhaps matches TRBD2 (5 bases). The CDR3 covers 13 residues. V was cut by 5 bases and J by 4 bases, with 11 bases left in between. CDR1 is LGHDT and CDR2 is YNNKEL in the germline V gene (reference sequence). The CDR3 reads CASSGRALETQYF. The CDR3 DNA is TGTGCCAGCAGCGGGCGGGCGTTAGAGACCCAGTACTTC.

This clonotype was counted a single time. A junction boundary mismatches the germline segment, possibly from a read error. This sequence joins TRBV9 and TRBJ2-1; possibly TRBD2 for D (5 bases). The CDR3 runs 17 residues. The germline V gene encodes CDR1 SGDLS and CDR2 YYNGEE. Here the CDR3 reads CACSTRGRATTYNEQFF. DNA for the CDR3: TGTGCCTGCAGCACCAGAGGGCGGGCCACTACCTACAATGAGCAGTTCTTC.

The rearrangement uses TRBV5-1 and TRBJ2-1, with 8 bases matching TRBD1. The V segment lost 1 base and the J segment 8 bases; nucleotides outside the gene matches: 14. In germline, CDR1 is SGHRS, CDR2 YFSETQ. The CDR3 spans 17 residues. The CDR3 sequence is CASSLSQMAGGRDEQFF. CDR3 DNA: TGCGCCAGCAGCTTGTCCCAGATGGCAGGGGGCAGGGATGAGCAGTTCTTC.

This clonotype has more than one count but fewer than ten. The chain carries TRBV29-1 and TRBJ2-5; D possibly uses TRBD1 or TRBD2 (5 bases each). The CDR3 length is 18 residues. Between the trimmed V and J ends, which lost 0 bases and 0 bases, there was a span of 20 bases. Germline-derived CDR1 and CDR2 are SQVTM and ANQGSEA. CDR3 DNA: TGCAGCGTTGAAGAATGGGGGAGCATATTCGTGTACCAAGAGACCCAGTACTTC. This codes for CSVEEWGSIFVYQETQYF.

This clonotype was counted between two and nine times. The chain is built from TRBV5-1 and TRBJ1-1; D is unclear. The CDR3 is 12 amino acids. CDR1 SGHRS and CDR2 YFSETQ come from the germline V gene. Trimming stripped 3 bases from V and 1 base from J, with 4 bases between. CDR3 coding DNA: TGCGCCAGCAGCTCCCCGAACACTGAAGCTTTCTTT. Protein: CASSSPNTEAFF.

The chain employs TRBV4-2 and TRBJ2-2; D might be TRBD1 or TRBD2, each matching 6 bases. The V end lost 2 bases, the J end lost 3 bases, and 10 bases lay between the germline ends. CDR1 and CDR2 from the germline V gene are LGHNA and YNFKEQ. CDR3 length: 15 residues. The CDR3 spells CASSQPGADTGELFF. The CDR3 bases are TGTGCCAGCAGCCAACCGGGGGCGGACACCGGGGAGCTGTTTTTT.

This clonotype was picked up one time. The rearrangement uses TRBV15 and TRBJ1-2; the D is unclear. CDR3 size: 16 residues. V gave up 0 bases and J gave up 3 bases, with 14 bases separating them. The germline CDR1 and CDR2 sequences are LNHNV and YYDKDF (reference sequence). The CDR3 DNA reads TGTGCCACCAGCAGAGATCTTCCAGGCGGGGACTATGGCTACACCTTC. This translates into CATSRDLPGGDYGYTF.

This rearrangement joins TRBV25-1 to TRBJ2-1; tentative D call: TRBD2 (6 bases). V lost 3 bases and J 8 bases, leaving 14 bases between the germline ends. Germline CDR1 and CDR2: MGHDK and SYGVNS. There are 14 residues in the CDR3. The DNA for the CDR3 is TGTGCCAGCAGTGATCGCGGGGAGGTCGATGAGCAGTTCTTC. Its translation: CASSDRGEVDEQFF.

This chain joins TRBV7-9 and TRBJ2-3; 10 bases map to TRBD1. CDR1 is SEHNR, CDR2 FQNEAQ, per germline (reference sequence). The V segment lost 3 bases and the J segment 1 base; nucleotides outside the gene matches: 4. This CDR3 is built from 16 residues. CDR3 amino acids: CASSFGDRGRTDTQYF. As DNA, the CDR3 is TGTGCCAGCAGCTTCGGTGACAGGGGGCGCACAGATACGCAGTATTTT.

The chain combines TRBV29-1 with TRBJ2-1, with D tentatively TRBD1 (5 bases). Trimming took 3 bases from V and 4 from J, leaving 10 bases between them. Germline V gives CDR1 SQVTM, CDR2 ANQGSEA. The CDR3 has 13 amino acids. The CDR3 coding sequence is TGCAGCGTTGACAGGGTCAATTACAATGAGCAGTTCTTC. Translated, it gives CSVDRVNYNEQFF.

The chain carries TRBV27 and TRBJ2-3, with no clear D. This CDR3 has 12 amino acids. Germline V lookup: CDR1 MNHEY, CDR2 SMNVEV (reference sequence). V lost 6 bases, J lost 10 bases, and 14 bases lay in between. CDR3 amino acids: CASSLTRRPQYF. The CDR3 DNA sequence: TGTGCCAGCAGCCTTACGAGGCGTCCGCAGTATTTT.